The sequence of this T cell receptor (beta chain) was determined in a study of T cell responses to AZD1222 COVID-19 vaccine. Generated by immunoSEQ multiplex PCR, the TCRdb table keeps only in-frame clones and is missing some. The profile shows approximately 120,000 clones, roughly 86% of them singletons. General study findings and limits: Seropositive AZD1222 recipients at baseline numbered only five to seven.

CDR1 SGHNT and CDR2 YYREEE come from the germline V gene (reference sequence). Trimming shortened V by 4 bases and J by 0 bases, and 13 bases separated the two germline ends. The CDR3 is made up of 15 amino acids. The table lists this clone with many counts. Antigen unknown. This TCR came from an adult who received the AZD1222 COVID-19 vaccine. Sequencing used peripheral blood, obtained 28 days after the second AZD1222 dose. This chain uses TRBV5-4 with TRBJ1-1; unclear D gene. This CDR3 reads CASSPTRTVNTEAFF. DNA of the CDR3: TGTGCCAGCAGCCCTACTCGGACGGTGAACACTGAAGCTTTCTTT.